This passage covers 25 T cell receptor beta chains from one sample sequenced in a study of blood T cell repertoires in COVID-19. The data were produced by immunoSEQ multiplex PCR, yet TCRdb's version contains in-frame clones alone and is incomplete. The sample gives more than 150,000 clones, 82% of which show up once; roughly 11% is in the top ten. Sequencing used PBMCs or T cells enriched from blood (not recorded which). The receptors derive from a man aged 50-59 years who had recovered from COVID-19.

The V and J genes are TRBV28 and TRBJ1-2; TRBD1 might be the D (6 bases). Germline V gene lookup returns CDR1 MDHEN and CDR2 SYDVKM. Trimming pared 3 bases from V and 1 base from J, leaving 12 bases between. CDR3 size: 15 residues. CDR3 nucleotide sequence: TGTGCCAGCAGTTTGGTGGGGGCGCTTAACTATGGCTACACCTTC. It is translated as CASSLVGALNYGYTF.

The count of this clone is one. The rearrangement links TRBV6-5 to TRBJ1-6; D remains unclear. This CDR3 is built from 15 residues. V lost 0 bases, J lost 7 bases, and 10 bases lay in between. Germline V gene data show CDR1 as MNHEY and CDR2 as SVGAGI. CDR3 sequence reads: CASSYSGRRNSPLHF. Here the CDR3 DNA reads TGTGCCAGCAGTTACTCTGGACGGAGGAATTCACCCCTCCACTTT.

This rearrangement joins TRBV30 to TRBJ1-1; no firm D call. The CDR3 sequence is 16 residues long. V was pared by 3 bases and J by 0 bases, with 17 bases between. Per germline, CDR1 GTSNPN and CDR2 SVGIG (reference sequence). Here the CDR3 reads CAWSAWGGPMNTEAFF. CDR3 coding DNA: TGTGCCTGGAGCGCATGGGGAGGCCCCATGAACACTGAAGCTTTCTTT.

V is TRBV14 and J is TRBJ2-3, with a possible D match to TRBD1 (6 bases). CDR1 and CDR2 (germline): SGHDN, FVKESK. The CDR3 has 17 residues. V gave up 3 bases and J gave up 2 bases, with 18 bases separating them. The CDR3 sequence: CASSHTLGKGDTDTQYF. CDR3 nucleotide sequence: TGTGCCAGCAGCCATACGTTGGGAAAGGGGGACACAGATACGCAGTATTTT.

The chain carries TRBV7-8 and TRBJ2-3, with D perhaps matching TRBD1 (6 bases). Germline assignment: CDR1 SGHVS and CDR2 FQNEAQ. This CDR3 region has 18 residues. The germline V and J ends were trimmed by 0 bases and 4 bases, with 20 bases remaining between them. The CDR3 bases are TGTGCCAGCAGCTTAGCGTTCCCGGGACAACTAACCGCAGATACGCAGTATTTT. Amino acids: CASSLAFPGQLTADTQYF.

The rearrangement joins TRBV2 to TRBJ2-7, with TRBD2 matching over 7 bases. The trim removed 4 bases at V and 5 bases at J, leaving 5 bases unmatched. The V gene's germline CDR1 is SNHLY and CDR2 FYNNEI. The CDR3 length is 13 residues. CDR3 amino acids: CASSGTRVDEQYF. CDR3 in DNA: TGTGCCAGCAGTGGGACTAGGGTCGACGAGCAGTACTTC.

The chain recombines TRBV5-1 with TRBJ1-4; 7 nucleotides line up with TRBD1. Germline V gene data show CDR1 as SGHRS and CDR2 as YFSETQ. The CDR3 is 19 residues long. Trimming at V came to 1 base and at J to 6 bases, leaving 18 bases not matched to a gene. The CDR3 sequence: CASSLRGGFTGVNYEKLFF. CDR3 sequence (DNA): TGCGCCAGCAGCTTGAGAGGAGGGTTCACAGGGGTCAATTATGAAAAACTGTTTTTT.

The V gene is TRBV12-3 or TRBV12-4, the J gene TRBJ2-7; 8 nucleotides align to TRBD1. The CDR3 is 12 residues long. Trimming took 6 bases from V and 6 from J; bases not matched to a gene: 4. DNA for the CDR3: TGTGCCAGCAGATCACAGGGGGGCGAGCAGTACTTC. Translated: CASRSQGGEQYF.

The V gene is TRBV5-1, the J gene TRBJ2-2; D unclear. V shed 4 bases and J shed 0 bases, with 7 bases lying between them. The CDR3 has 14 amino acids. CDR1 is SGHRS and CDR2 is YFSETQ in the germline V gene. The CDR3 loop is CASSRSANTGELFF. In nucleotides, the CDR3 is TGCGCCAGCAGCCGCAGCGCGAACACCGGGGAGCTGTTTTTT.

The chain is built from TRBV7-2 and TRBJ2-7, with 11 bases identical to TRBD2. The CDR3 runs 14 residues. Germline-derived CDR1 and CDR2 are SGHTA and FQGNSA. Unmatched junction bases numbered 4, after V lost 5 bases and J lost 4 bases. The CDR3 is CASSPLAGGYEQYF. The CDR3 DNA is TGTGCCAGCAGCCCCCTAGCGGGAGGTTACGAGCAGTACTTC.

The V call is TRBV7-2, the J call TRBJ2-3, with TRBD2 matching 8 bases. The V gene's germline CDR1 is SGHTA and CDR2 FQGNSA. The CDR3 has 16 amino acids. Germline trimming cut 1 base from V and 3 bases from J; bases unmatched to any gene: 6. CDR3 bases: TGTGCCAGCAGCTTAGAGAGCGGGGGCTGGACAGATACGCAGTATTTT. Its translation is CASSLESGGWTDTQYF.

The chain combines TRBV7-2 with TRBJ2-7; 7 positions agree with TRBD2. The CDR3 covers 13 residues. The junction had 1 base not matched to a gene; V was cut back by 3 bases and J by 2 bases. CDR1 is SGHTA and CDR2 is FQGNSA in the germline V gene. As DNA, the CDR3 is TGTGCCAGCAGCTTCAGCGGGACCTACGAGCAGTACTTC. Translation gives CASSFSGTYEQYF.

The rearrangement uses TRBV6-5 and TRBJ2-1; the D gene is possibly TRBD2 (5 bases). The V end lost 7 bases, the J end lost 4 bases, and 11 bases lay between the germline ends. The CDR3 is made up of 13 amino acids. The germline V gene encodes CDR1 MNHEY and CDR2 SVGAGI. DNA for the CDR3: TGTGCCAGCATGGACTTGGGATACAATGAGCAGTTCTTC. Amino acids: CASMDLGYNEQFF.

This chain links TRBV18 with TRBJ2-1; 7 nucleotides line up with TRBD1. V trimming: 6 bases; J trimming: 2 bases; junction bases outside the gene matches: 7. CDR1 is KGHSH and CDR2 is LQKENI in the germline V gene. The length of the CDR3 is 15 residues. CDR3 coding DNA: TGTGCCAGCTCCCCGGGACAGCAAACCTACAATGAGCAGTTCTTC. Its translation: CASSPGQQTYNEQFF. Full variable domain (missing parts from reference TRBV18 and TRBJ2-1): NAGVMQNPRHLVRRRGQEARLRCSPMKGHSHVYWYRQLPEEGLKFMVYLQKENIIDESGMPKERFSAEFPKEGPSILRIQQVVRGDSAAYFCASSPGQQTYNEQFFGPGTRLTVL.

The chain has TRBV5-1 and TRBJ2-1; D is possibly TRBD1 (6 bases). The CDR3 is 15 residues long. CDR1 and CDR2 (germline): SGHRS, YFSETQ. The V end was cut by 8 bases, the J end by 4 bases, with 19 bases between. The CDR3 DNA reads as TGCGCCAGTAGAAGCTCGGTAGGGGGTTACAATGAGCAGTTCTTC. Translated: CASRSSVGGYNEQFF. Based on the CDR3 plus reference TRBV5-1 and TRBJ2-1, the full variable domain is KAGVTQTPRYLIKTRGQQVTLSCSPISGHRSVSWYQQTPGQGLQFLFEYFSETQRNKGNFPGRFSGRQFSNSRSEMNVSTLELGDSALYLCASRSSVGGYNEQFFGPGTRLTVL.

The rearrangement links TRBV10-1 to TRBJ1-2; TRBD1 matches at 9 bases. Germline CDR1 reads WNHNN; CDR2 reads SYGVQD (reference sequence). Losses at the gene ends were 7 bases for V and 2 bases for J; bases not matched to a gene: 5. The CDR3 has 14 residues. The DNA for the CDR3 is TGCGCCAGCACCTCCGGGACAGGGAACTATGGCTACACCTTC. Translating gives CASTSGTGNYGYTF.

This clone was observed once. The chain is built from TRBV11-2 and TRBJ1-6; a possible D gene is TRBD1 (6 bases). V lost 1 base and J lost 7, with 17 bases in between. Germline CDR1 and CDR2: SGHAT and FQNNGV. The CDR3 sequence is 17 residues long. In DNA, the CDR3 is TGTGCCAGCAGCTTAGTCGGAAGGGGGTGGAAAAATTCACCCCTCCACTTT. This gives the protein CASSLVGRGWKNSPLHF.

The rearrangement joins TRBV24-1 to TRBJ2-1; TRBD2 is a possible D gene (6 bases). This CDR3 spans 14 amino acids. Germline CDR1 is KGHDR and CDR2 is SFDVKD. Trimming cost V 4 bases and J 3 bases, with 9 bases left between them. The CDR3 region is CATSDTGLYNEQFF. As DNA, the CDR3 is TGTGCCACCAGTGACACGGGACTCTACAATGAGCAGTTCTTC.

V gene TRBV15 combines with J gene TRBJ2-6; 7 nucleotides agree with TRBD1. The CDR3 totals 16 residues. V was pared by 2 bases and J by 7 bases, with 8 bases of the junction left unmatched. The germline V gene has CDR1 LNHNV and CDR2 YYDKDF (reference sequence). CDR3 bases: TGTGCCACCAGCAGAAGCCAGGACAGGCTTGCCAACGTCCTGACTTTC. It is translated as CATSRSQDRLANVLTF. The entire variable domain, with the rest obtained from reference TRBV15 and TRBJ2-6, is as follows: DAMVIQNPRYQVTQFGKPVTLSCSQTLNHNVMYWYQQKSSQAPKLLFHYYDKDFNNEADTPDNFQSRRPNTSFCFLDIRSPGLGDTAMYLCATSRSQDRLANVLTFGAGSRLTVL.

This clone was seen only once. V and J are TRBV30 and TRBJ2-2, with a possible D match to TRBD1 (6 bases). CDR3 length: 15 amino acids. Germline V gene sequence: CDR1 GTSNPN, CDR2 SVGIG (reference sequence). V was shortened by 1 base and J by 1 base, with 10 bases between the two germline ends. The CDR3 loop is CAWSEPDRNTGELFF. CDR3 in DNA: TGTGCCTGGAGTGAACCGGACAGGAACACCGGGGAGCTGTTTTTT.

The CDR3 protein is CASREGASGANVLTF. The CDR3 DNA sequence: TGTGCCAGCAGGGAAGGGGCCTCTGGGGCCAACGTCCTGACTTTC. The rearrangement uses TRBV27 and TRBJ2-6; TRBD1 might be the D (5 bases). CDR3 length: 15 amino acids. CDR1 and CDR2 (germline): MNHEY, SMNVEV (reference sequence). V dropped 6 bases and J dropped 0 bases, with 9 bases sitting between them.

This clone was counted a few times. The genes are TRBV12-3 or TRBV12-4 and TRBJ1-6; 7 positions match TRBD1. There are 13 residues in the CDR3. J gave up 10 bases and V 5 bases, and 5 bases lay outside the gene matches. DNA for the CDR3: TGTGCCAGCAGTCGACAGGGAGGCTCACCCCTCCACTTT. Translating gives CASSRQGGSPLHF.

This rearrangement joins TRBV28 to TRBJ1-2, with unresolved D. Germline lookup yields CDR1 MDHEN and CDR2 SYDVKM. Trimming removed 3 bases at V and 9 bases at J, with 14 bases between. This CDR3 is 13 amino acids long. The CDR3 loop is CASSFEPNGSYTF. The DNA for the CDR3 is TGTGCCAGCAGTTTCGAACCTAATGGTAGCTACACCTTC.

This chain connects TRBV7-6 to TRBJ1-1; 7 bases agree with TRBD1. Germline lookup yields CDR1 SGHVS and CDR2 FNYEAQ. The CDR3 spans 13 residues. The V segment lost 1 base and the J segment 7 bases; nucleotides outside the gene matches: 3. CDR3 sequence reads: CASSLVRDSEAFF. For the CDR3, the DNA is TGTGCCAGCAGCTTAGTCAGGGACAGTGAAGCTTTCTTT.

The genes are TRBV7-2 and TRBJ2-7; TRBD1 agrees at 7 bases. Germline V lookup: CDR1 SGHTA, CDR2 FQGNSA. The trim removed 0 bases at V and 0 bases at J, leaving 2 bases unmatched. This CDR3 spans 15 amino acids. CDR3 DNA sequence: TGTGCCAGCAGCTTAGCGGGGACAGCCTCCTACGAGCAGTACTTC. It yields the protein CASSLAGTASYEQYF.